The clone carrying this TCR beta chain was seen ten or more times. This sample is drawn from a study of beta chain features in type 1 diabetes. Expressed TCRB transcripts were sequenced because the isolated RNA had all been reverse transcribed beforehand. Profiled with immunoSEQ multiplex PCR; TCRdb holds only in-frame clones, not every one. The table has 200,000 to 250,000 clones, roughly 10% seen once. CDR1 is KGHSH and CDR2 is LQKENI in the germline V gene. This CDR3 is 14 amino acids long. Trimming pared 5 bases from V and 4 bases from J, leaving 14 bases between. The chain is built from TRBV18 and TRBJ1-1, with D maybe TRBD1 (6 bases). The sample comprised central memory CD4+ T cells from blood. This clonotype originated in a man aged 18 to 29 in good health. The CDR3 DNA reads TGTGCCAGCTCAGGAGCGGGGGCAAGCACTGAAGCTTTCTTT. Its translation: CASSGAGASTEAFF. Variable domain in full (rest from reference TRBV18 and TRBJ1-1): NAGVMQNPRHLVRRRGQEARLRCSPMKGHSHVYWYRQLPEEGLKFMVYLQKENIIDESGMPKERFSAEFPKEGPSILRIQQVVRGDSAAYFCASSGAGASTEAFFGQGTRLTVV.